These T cell receptor beta chains were read from a single sample in a study of blood T cell repertoires in COVID-19. Produced via immunoSEQ multiplex PCR; TCRdb's table is partial and in-frame only. This sample has tens of thousands of clones; about 88% occur once, and the top ten carry roughly 9.8%. The source material was peripheral blood. All receptors come from a man in his sixties with COVID-19, enrolled during active disease. Both conserved end residues are part of each CDR3. A D gene is named only where the DNA matches it firmly. A clone size is listed for some rows: how often the clone was seen (once, few, many), or a class if it is expanded.

TRBV10-3	TRBD1	TRBJ2-1	once	CALGTGGNEQFF	TGTGCCTTAGGGACAGGGGGCAATGAGCAGTTCTTC
TRBV6-5	NA	TRBJ2-2	NA	CASRGRSTGELFF	TGTGCCAGCAGGGGGCGCAGCACCGGGGAGCTGTTTTTT
TRBV27	TRBD2	TRBJ2-1	NA	CASSLSSGLASWNEQFF	TGTGCCAGCAGTTTATCGAGTGGACTAGCGTCCTGGAATGAGCAGTTCTTC
TRBV7-7	NA	TRBJ2-5	NA	CASSQGAQTLYF	TGTGCCAGCAGCCAAGGGGCTCAGACCCTGTACTTC
TRBV10-1	TRBD1	TRBJ2-1	NA	CASSESRTGGGEQFF	TGCGCCAGCAGTGAGTCTCGGACAGGGGGCGGTGAGCAGTTCTTC
TRBV7-7	NA	TRBJ2-5	NA	CASSLAQGQRKQETQYF	TGTGCCAGCAGCTTAGCGCAAGGACAGCGAAAACAAGAGACCCAGTACTTC
TRBV5-1	NA	TRBJ1-5	NA	CASSPEGVIHQPQHF	TGCGCCAGCAGCCCAGAGGGGGTTATCCATCAGCCCCAGCATTTT
TRBV10-3	NA	TRBJ2-7	NA	CAITDPQDSYEQYF	TGTGCCATCACTGACCCCCAGGATTCCTACGAGCAGTACTTC
TRBV19	TRBD1	TRBJ2-5	NA	CASSTDREETQYF	TGTGCCAGTAGTACGGACAGGGAAGAGACCCAGTACTTC
TRBV30	NA	TRBJ1-1	NA	CAWSFNFEDTEAFF	TGTGCCTGGAGTTTTAACTTCGAGGACACTGAAGCTTTCTTT
TRBV18	NA	TRBJ2-1	NA	CASSPGLTSYNEQFF	TGTGCCAGCTCACCAGGACTAACCAGCTACAATGAGCAGTTCTTC
TRBV19	NA	TRBJ2-7	once	CASSSLPRGRRTYEQYF	TGTGCCAGTAGTAGCCTGCCGCGGGGACGGCGGACCTACGAGCAGTACTTC
TRBV30	NA	TRBJ2-6	NA	CGGKGANVLTF	TGTGGAGGGAAAGGGGCCAACGTCCTGACTTTC
TRBV4-2	TRBD1	TRBJ1-5	NA	CASSQRQGQDQPQHF	TGTGCCAGCAGCCAAAGACAGGGACAAGATCAGCCCCAGCATTTT
TRBV5-1	NA	TRBJ2-1	NA	CASSPPKGVGYNEQFF	TGCGCCAGCAGCCCGCCTAAGGGGGTGGGGTACAATGAGCAGTTCTTC
TRBV9	TRBD2	TRBJ2-5	NA	CASSVDGLGSGTQYF	TGTGCCAGCAGCGTAGATGGACTAGGGTCAGGGACCCAGTACTTC
TRBV6-5	TRBD1	TRBJ2-7	NA	CASRGTGYYEQYF	TGTGCCAGCAGAGGGACAGGTTACTACGAGCAGTACTTC
TRBV4-1	NA	TRBJ2-3	NA	CASSQLLRADTQYF	TGCGCCAGCAGCCAGCTTTTGAGGGCAGATACGCAGTATTTT
TRBV19	TRBD1	TRBJ1-5	NA	CASSTRGPGENQPQHF	TGTGCCAGTAGTACGAGGGGGCCCGGGGAAAATCAGCCCCAGCATTTT
TRBV7-9	TRBD1	TRBJ2-7	NA	CASSIGQGGSYEQYF	TGTGCCAGCAGCATTGGACAGGGGGGATCCTACGAGCAGTACTTC
TRBV2	NA	TRBJ2-3	NA	CASSDLLTDTQYF	TGTGCCAGCAGTGATCTCCTCACAGATACGCAGTATTTT
TRBV18	TRBD1	TRBJ1-1	NA	CASSLRQGSDRRETEAFF	TGTGCCAGCTCACTTAGACAGGGAAGTGATAGGAGGGAGACTGAAGCTTTCTTT
TRBV29-1	TRBD1	TRBJ1-5	NA	CSVVTGGESNQPQHF	TGCAGCGTCGTTACAGGGGGGGAGAGCAATCAGCCCCAGCATTTT
TRBV3-1/TRBV3-2	NA	TRBJ2-2	NA	CASSSRGAAGELFF	TGTGCCAGCAGCTCACGGGGGGCGGCCGGGGAGCTGTTTTTT
TRBV4-1	NA	TRBJ2-3	NA	CASSQGGSTQYF	TGCGCCAGCAGCCAAGGTGGGAGTACGCAGTATTTT
TRBV11-2	NA	TRBJ2-6	once	CASTKRTHSSGANVLTF	TGTGCCAGCACCAAGCGGACTCACAGCTCTGGGGCCAACGTCCTGACTTTC
TRBV2	TRBD2	TRBJ2-4	NA	CASSGGAKNIQYF	TGTGCCAGCAGCGGGGGGGCCAAAAACATTCAGTACTTC
TRBV5-1	TRBD2	TRBJ2-1	NA	CASSWAGTSSYNEQFF	TGCGCCAGCAGCTGGGCGGGGACTAGCAGTTACAATGAGCAGTTCTTC
TRBV28	NA	TRBJ1-3	NA	CASIAARAGFGNTIYF	TGTGCCAGCATCGCGGCTCGGGCAGGGTTTGGAAACACCATATATTTT
TRBV3-1/TRBV3-2	TRBD2	TRBJ2-5	once	CASSPQRGGWRTQYF	TGTGCCAGCAGCCCTCAGCGGGGGGGTTGGCGGACCCAGTACTTC
TRBV11-2	TRBD2	TRBJ2-7	NA	CASSRRGRASGDYEQYF	TGTGCCAGCAGCAGACGGGGTCGGGCTAGCGGAGACTACGAGCAGTACTTC
TRBV2	NA	TRBJ1-2	NA	CASSPSLGGRGYTF	TGTGCCAGCAGCCCTTCGTTGGGGGGTCGCGGCTACACCTTC
TRBV10-3	TRBD2	TRBJ2-2	once	CAISGGLAGGGGTGELFF	TGTGCCATCAGTGGGGGACTAGCGGGGGGCGGAGGCACCGGGGAGCTGTTTTTT
TRBV2	TRBD1	TRBJ2-2	NA	CASWDRDTGELFF	TGTGCCAGCTGGGACAGAGACACCGGGGAGCTGTTTTTT
TRBV7-9	TRBD1	TRBJ1-1	NA	CASSFDRARNTEAFF	TGTGCCAGCAGCTTCGACAGGGCTCGGAACACTGAAGCTTTCTTT
TRBV10-1	TRBD2	TRBJ2-3	NA	CASSDLLAGDLSSTDTQYF	TGCGCCAGCAGTGATCTACTAGCGGGAGATCTCTCTAGCACAGATACGCAGTATTTT
TRBV3-1/TRBV3-2	NA	TRBJ1-2	NA	CASSQDAQYYGYTF	TGTGCCAGCAGCCAAGACGCCCAGTACTATGGCTACACCTTC